These T cell receptor beta chains were read from a single sample in a study of shared clonotypes between healthy human individuals. Profiled with immunoSEQ multiplex PCR; TCRdb holds only in-frame clones, not every one. Of about 1.4 million clones in the sample, more than 95% are singletons; the top ten hold approximately 1.1%. The sequencing input was naive CD4+ T cells sorted from blood. Receptors originate from a man aged 30 to 39 in good health. The conserved cysteine and the conserved F or W are not part of the CDR3 here.

v_call,j_call,cdr3_aa
TRBV19,TRBJ1-1,ASSTHGKNTEAF
TRBV7-9,TRBJ2-3,ASSSGTWGTDTQY
TRBV7-2,TRBJ2-1,ASSLFRPFLRLDREQF
TRBV2,TRBJ1-4,ASSEERGSEKLF
TRBV7-9,TRBJ1-1,ASSPTSVGGEAF
TRBV5-1,TRBJ1-4,ASSERTGAGNEKLF
TRBV29-1,TRBJ1-2,SVVFEYGYT
TRBV19,TRBJ1-5,ASSIHRQGMNNQPQH
TRBV5-4,TRBJ2-5,ASSRGSRAGGEETQY
TRBV28,TRBJ2-3,ASSKLAGGTSTDTQY
TRBV29-1,TRBJ2-7,SVAVGPYEQY
TRBV12-5,TRBJ2-3,ASDGGDTSPPETDTQY
TRBV28,TRBJ1-2,ASSLRQFYGYT
TRBV7-9,TRBJ2-1,ASSSAVYNEQF
TRBV11-2,TRBJ1-2,ASGRTTYGYT
TRBV7-2,TRBJ2-1,ASRFSSSYNEQF
TRBV25-1,TRBJ1-5,ASSEWEGSQPQH
TRBV6-4,TRBJ1-5,ASSAPGPLSHYSNQPQH
TRBV2,TRBJ2-5,ASSGIAGETQY
TRBV5-1,TRBJ2-3,ASSLVRGITDTQY
TRBV29-1,TRBJ2-3,SVGLDSTDTQY
TRBV28,TRBJ1-4,ASSFILSESATNEKLF
TRBV7-8,TRBJ2-2,ASKTRYTGELF
TRBV18,TRBJ1-1,ASSHDRVNTEAF
TRBV29-1,TRBJ2-4,SVALGQGSGIQY
TRBV2,TRBJ1-1,ASSAFLGRTEAF
TRBV5-6,TRBJ1-1,ASSPGLTGLNTEAF
TRBV19,TRBJ1-1,ASSSRGAVNTEAF
TRBV6-5,TRBJ2-6,ASSYKGLSGANVLT
TRBV9,TRBJ2-7,ASSFHPGHYEQY
TRBV10-1,TRBJ2-3,ASRNMGVGNTDTQY
TRBV11-2,TRBJ2-1,ASSSTSGRVVGEQF
TRBV28,TRBJ2-2,ASRPHSGRVRKGNTGELF
TRBV7-9,TRBJ2-1,ASTISRRGNEQF
TRBV9,TRBJ2-7,ASSEREVGEQY
TRBV28,TRBJ1-2,ASSPTVLYGYT
TRBV4-2,TRBJ2-7,ASSQDAGGEYEQY
TRBV4-3,TRBJ2-5,ASSQDLHETQY
TRBV7-3,TRBJ2-1,ASSFDYSSYNEQF
TRBV9,TRBJ2-5,ASSEGQYRETQY
TRBV5-6,TRBJ2-3,ASSFAGWAANTDTQY
TRBV5-5,TRBJ2-3,ASSQPYDRGKEY
TRBV18,TRBJ2-4,ASSFRGGMKNIQY
TRBV19,TRBJ2-2,ASSIANTGELF
TRBV13,TRBJ2-7,ASSPPAGEKREQY
TRBV10-3,TRBJ2-1,AITSGRANVNEQF
TRBV2,TRBJ2-5,ASSESGARETQY
TRBV5-4,TRBJ2-3,AIGDQATDTQY
TRBV6-5,TRBJ1-2,ASSRDRDGYT
TRBV7-2,TRBJ2-1,ASSLDGRGDEQF
TRBV10-3,TRBJ1-5,AIRTAQGSNQPQH